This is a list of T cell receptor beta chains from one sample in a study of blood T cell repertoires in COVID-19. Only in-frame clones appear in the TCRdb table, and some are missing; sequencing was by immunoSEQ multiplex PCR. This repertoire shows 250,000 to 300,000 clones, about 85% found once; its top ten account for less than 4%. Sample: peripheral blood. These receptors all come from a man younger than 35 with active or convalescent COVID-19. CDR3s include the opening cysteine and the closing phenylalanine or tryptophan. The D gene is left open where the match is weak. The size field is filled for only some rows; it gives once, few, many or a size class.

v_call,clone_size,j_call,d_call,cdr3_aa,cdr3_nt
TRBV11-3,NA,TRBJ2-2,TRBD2,CASSLGLAGGPGELFF,TGTGCCAGCAGCTTAGGGCTAGCGGGAGGTCCCGGGGAGCTGTTTTTT
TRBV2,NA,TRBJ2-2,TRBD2,CASSGLAGVDGELFF,TGTGCCAGCAGTGGACTAGCGGGAGTCGACGGGGAGCTGTTTTTT
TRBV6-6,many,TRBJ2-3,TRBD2,CASSLLAGGRDTQYF,TGTGCCAGCAGTTTACTAGCGGGGGGGCGAGATACGCAGTATTTT
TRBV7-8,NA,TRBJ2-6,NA,CASSLAASGANVLTF,TGTGCCAGCAGCTTAGCAGCCTCTGGGGCCAACGTCCTGACTTTC
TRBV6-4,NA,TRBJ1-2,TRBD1,CASTTQGTTGGYTF,TGTGCCAGCACGACACAGGGGACGACTGGTGGCTACACCTTC
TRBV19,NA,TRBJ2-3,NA,CASSIEGPGSDTQYF,TGTGCCAGTAGTATAGAGGGGCCAGGGTCAGATACGCAGTATTTT
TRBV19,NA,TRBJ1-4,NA,CASSEGRGEDEKLFF,TGTGCCAGTAGCGAGGGAAGAGGAGAGGATGAAAAACTGTTTTTT
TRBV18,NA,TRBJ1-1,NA,CASSGSGPDTEAFF,TGTGCCAGCTCGGGGAGCGGTCCGGACACTGAAGCTTTCTTT
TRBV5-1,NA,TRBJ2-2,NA,CASSLMGEVAGELFF,TGCGCCAGCAGCTTGATGGGGGAGGTCGCCGGGGAGCTGTTTTTT
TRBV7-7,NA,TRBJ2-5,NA,CASSQLQGRAETQYF,TGTGCCAGCAGCCAACTTCAGGGGAGGGCAGAGACCCAGTACTTC
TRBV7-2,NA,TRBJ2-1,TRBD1,CASSFGQGTGNEQFF,TGTGCCAGCAGCTTCGGACAGGGGACGGGCAATGAGCAGTTCTTC
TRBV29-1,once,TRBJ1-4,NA,CSVVGPKIQAAKLFF,TGCAGCGTTGTCGGCCCTAAGATACAAGCGGCAAAACTGTTTTTT
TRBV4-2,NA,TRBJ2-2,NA,CASSQDPGYGGELFF,TGTGCCAGCAGCCAAGATCCGGGATACGGCGGGGAGCTGTTTTTT
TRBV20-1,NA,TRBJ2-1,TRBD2,CSARIGREEFF,TGCAGTGCGCGAATCGGGCGGGAGGAGTTCTTC
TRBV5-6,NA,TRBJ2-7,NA,CASSLLTRGQYF,TGTGCCAGCAGCCTACTAACGCGGGGGCAGTACTTC
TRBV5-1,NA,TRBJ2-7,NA,CASSLSKSYEQYF,TGCGCCAGCAGCTTGTCCAAATCCTACGAGCAGTACTTC
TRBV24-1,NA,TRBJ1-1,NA,CATRGNTEAFF,TGTGCCACCCGGGGGAACACTGAAGCTTTCTTT
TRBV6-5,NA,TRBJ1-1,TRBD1,CASSGQMLNTEAFF,TGTGCCAGCTCGGGACAGATGTTGAACACTGAAGCTTTCTTT
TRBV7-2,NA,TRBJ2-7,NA,CASSGDSLGQYF,TGTGCCAGCAGCGGGGACTCCCTAGGGCAGTACTTC
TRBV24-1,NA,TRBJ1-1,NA,CATSAPGNTEAFF,TGTGCCACCAGTGCCCCAGGGAACACTGAAGCTTTCTTT
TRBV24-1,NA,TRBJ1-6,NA,CATSDGQRNSPLHF,TGTGCCACCAGTGATGGGCAACGGAATTCACCCCTCCACTTT
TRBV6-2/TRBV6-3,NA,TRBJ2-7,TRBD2,CASSYDPRLALNYEQYF,TGTGCCAGCAGTTATGATCCTCGACTAGCGTTAAACTACGAGCAGTACTTC
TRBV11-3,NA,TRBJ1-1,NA,CASSLRQTMNTEAFF,TGTGCCAGCAGCTTACGGCAGACAATGAACACTGAAGCTTTCTTT
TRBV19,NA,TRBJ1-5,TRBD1,CASTKNRGQGNQPQHF,TGTGCCAGTACAAAAAACAGGGGGCAAGGGAATCAGCCCCAGCATTTT
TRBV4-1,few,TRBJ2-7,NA,CASSHPPGYEQYF,TGCGCCAGCAGCCACCCGCCCGGGTACGAGCAGTACTTC
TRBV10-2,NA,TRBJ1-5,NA,CAILNQPQHF,TGCGCCATCCTCAATCAGCCCCAGCATTTT
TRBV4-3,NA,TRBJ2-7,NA,CASSLRGQDEQYF,TGCGCCAGCAGCCTAAGGGGACAAGATGAGCAGTACTTC
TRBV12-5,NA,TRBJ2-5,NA,CASGAGLQETQYF,TGTGCTAGTGGGGCGGGGCTACAAGAGACCCAGTACTTC
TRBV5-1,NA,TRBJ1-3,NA,CASSLFSSENTIYF,TGCGCCAGCAGCTTGTTTAGTAGTGAAAACACCATATATTTT
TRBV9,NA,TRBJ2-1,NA,CASSGNRGGENNEQFF,TGTGCCAGCAGCGGGAACCGCGGGGGCGAGAACAATGAGCAGTTCTTC
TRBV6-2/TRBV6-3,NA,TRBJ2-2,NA,CASSLSWTGELFF,TGTGCCAGCAGTCTATCCTGGACCGGGGAGCTGTTTTTT
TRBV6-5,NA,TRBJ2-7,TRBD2,CASDIRAGGRREQYF,TGTGCCAGCGACATCAGAGCGGGGGGGCGGCGGGAGCAGTACTTC
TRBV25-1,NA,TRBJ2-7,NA,CASTPGGSLNYEQYF,TGTGCCAGCACCCCTGGGGGGAGCCTCAACTACGAGCAGTACTTC
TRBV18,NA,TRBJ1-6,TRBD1,CASSPDTGGNSPLHF,TGTGCCAGCTCACCCGATACAGGGGGGAATTCACCCCTCCACTTT
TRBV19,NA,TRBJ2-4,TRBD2,CATKGSGSNIQYF,TGTGCCACAAAGGGCAGCGGGAGTAACATTCAGTACTTC
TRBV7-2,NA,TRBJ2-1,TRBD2,CASSFVAGGNNEQFF,TGTGCCAGCAGCTTCGTAGCGGGGGGAAACAATGAGCAGTTCTTC
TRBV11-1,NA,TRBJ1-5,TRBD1,CASSRTGDSNQPQHF,TGTGCCAGCAGTCGGACAGGGGATAGCAATCAGCCCCAGCATTTT
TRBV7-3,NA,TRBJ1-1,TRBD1,CASRDRGDAEAFF,TGTGCCAGCCGGGACAGGGGAGATGCTGAAGCTTTCTTT
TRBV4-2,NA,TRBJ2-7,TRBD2,CASSQESGKTSGNYEQYF,TGTGCCAGCAGCCAAGAAAGTGGAAAGACTAGCGGGAACTACGAGCAGTACTTC
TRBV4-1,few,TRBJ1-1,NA,CASRNRFRNTEAFF,TGCGCCAGCAGGAACAGGTTCAGGAACACTGAAGCTTTCTTT